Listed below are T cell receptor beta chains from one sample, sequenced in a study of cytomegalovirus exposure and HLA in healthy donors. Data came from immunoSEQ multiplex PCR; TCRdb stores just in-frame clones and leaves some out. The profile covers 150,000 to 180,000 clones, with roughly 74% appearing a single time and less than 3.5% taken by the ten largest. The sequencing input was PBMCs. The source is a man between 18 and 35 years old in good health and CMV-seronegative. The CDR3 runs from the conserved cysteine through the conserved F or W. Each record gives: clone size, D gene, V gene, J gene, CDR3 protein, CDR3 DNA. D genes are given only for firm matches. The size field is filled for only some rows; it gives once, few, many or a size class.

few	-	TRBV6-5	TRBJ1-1	CASSANQRPNTEAFF	TGTGCCAGCAGTGCGAATCAGCGCCCGAACACTGAAGCTTTCTTT
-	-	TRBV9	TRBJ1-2	CASSPGDYGYTF	TGTGCCAGCAGCCCCGGAGACTATGGCTACACCTTC
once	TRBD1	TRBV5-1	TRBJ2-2	CASSWTGNTGELFF	TGCGCCAGCAGCTGGACAGGGAACACCGGGGAGCTGTTTTTT
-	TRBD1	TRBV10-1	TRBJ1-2	CASSESRTGHPDGYTF	TGCGCCAGCAGTGAGTCTAGGACAGGGCATCCGGATGGCTACACCTTC
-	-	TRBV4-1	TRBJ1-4	CASSLTVNEKLFF	TGCGCCAGCAGTCTTACAGTTAATGAAAAACTGTTTTTT
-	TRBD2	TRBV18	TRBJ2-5	CASSPIRLTGGTETQYF	TGTGCCAGCTCACCGATTAGGCTGACGGGGGGAACGGAGACCCAGTACTTC
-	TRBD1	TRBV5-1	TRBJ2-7	CASSLGSPGQGSLEQYF	TGCGCCAGCAGCTTGGGATCACCGGGACAGGGATCGTTGGAGCAGTACTTC
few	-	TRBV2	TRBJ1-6	CASRKEGTYNSPLHF	TGTGCCAGCAGGAAGGAGGGAACCTATAATTCACCCCTCCACTTT
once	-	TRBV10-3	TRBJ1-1	CAISEPWGQQRDAEAFF	TGTGCCATCAGTGAGCCGTGGGGGCAGCAGAGGGACGCTGAAGCTTTCTTT
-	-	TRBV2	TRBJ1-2	CASIDGRESGYTF	TGTGCCAGCATCGACGGACGGGAATCTGGCTACACCTTC
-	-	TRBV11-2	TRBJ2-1	CASSLDGGPTFVQFF	TGTGCCAGCAGCTTAGACGGCGGTCCAACATTCGTCCAGTTCTTC
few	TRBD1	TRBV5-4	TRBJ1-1	CASSRDRVNTEAFF	TGTGCCAGCAGCCGCGACAGGGTCAACACTGAAGCTTTCTTT
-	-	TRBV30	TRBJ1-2	CAWSLLGGARGYTF	TGTGCCTGGAGTCTACTAGGGGGGGCGCGTGGCTACACCTTC
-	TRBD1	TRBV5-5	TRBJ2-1	CASSPDRPYNEQFF	TGTGCCAGCAGCCCGGACAGGCCTTACAATGAGCAGTTCTTC
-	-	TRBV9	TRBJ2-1	CASSVDTGKTEQFF	TGTGCCAGCAGCGTAGACACAGGGAAAACTGAGCAGTTCTTC
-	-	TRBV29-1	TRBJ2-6	CSARVANGLTF	TGCAGCGCCCGGGTCGCCAACGGCCTGACTTTC
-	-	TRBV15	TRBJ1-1	CATSPQGRRNLYTEAFF	TGTGCCACCAGCCCACAGGGAAGGAGAAATCTTTACACTGAAGCTTTCTTT
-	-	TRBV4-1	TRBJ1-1	CASSSTSLNTEAFF	TGCGCCAGCAGCTCAACCTCCCTAAACACTGAAGCTTTCTTT
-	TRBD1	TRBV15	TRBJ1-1	CATSSPITGQGTEAFF	TGTGCCACCAGCAGCCCTATAACGGGACAGGGGACTGAAGCTTTCTTT
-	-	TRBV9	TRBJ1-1	CASSVATGRGLNTEAFF	TGTGCCAGCAGCGTAGCTACCGGAAGGGGCTTGAACACTGAAGCTTTCTTT
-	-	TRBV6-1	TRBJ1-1	CASTGPPLNTEAFF	TGTGCCAGCACAGGGCCCCCTTTGAACACTGAAGCTTTCTTT
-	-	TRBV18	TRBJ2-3	CASSPGDSRTQYF	TGTGCCAGCTCACCAGGTGACTCTAGAACGCAGTATTTT
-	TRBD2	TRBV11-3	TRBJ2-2	CASSTGGDNTGELFF	TGTGCCAGCAGCACGGGGGGGGACAACACCGGGGAGCTGTTTTTT
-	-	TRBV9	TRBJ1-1	CASSVYSAGEAFF	TGTGCCAGCAGCGTATATTCTGCGGGTGAGGCTTTCTTT
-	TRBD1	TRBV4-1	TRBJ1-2	CASSHRTGTGGSNYGYTF	TGCGCCAGCAGCCATCGTACCGGGACAGGGGGTTCTAACTATGGCTACACCTTC
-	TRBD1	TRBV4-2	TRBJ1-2	CASSQDQGQGAPGYTF	TGTGCCAGCAGCCAAGATCAGGGACAGGGGGCGCCTGGCTACACCTTC
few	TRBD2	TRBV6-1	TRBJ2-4	CATGGGRYWKNIQYF	TGTGCCACGGGGGGGGGCCGGTATTGGAAAAACATTCAGTACTTC
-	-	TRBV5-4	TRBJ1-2	CASSLGGDGYTF	TGTGCCAGCAGCTTGGGGGGAGATGGCTACACCTTC
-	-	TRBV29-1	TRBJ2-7	CSARKGTPNYEQYF	TGCAGCGCCAGAAAAGGGACACCCAACTACGAGCAGTACTTC
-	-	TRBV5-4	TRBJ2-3	CASSTGGGDTQYF	TGTGCCAGCAGCACCGGGGGAGGAGATACGCAGTATTTT
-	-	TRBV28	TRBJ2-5	CASKPPSQETQYF	TGTGCCAGCAAACCGCCCAGCCAAGAGACCCAGTACTTC
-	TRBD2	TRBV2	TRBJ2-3	CASTAWGAGGTDTQYF	TGTGCCAGCACGGCATGGGGAGCGGGGGGCACAGATACGCAGTATTTT
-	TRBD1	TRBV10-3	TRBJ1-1	CAISGFTGEGVAFF	TGTGCCATCAGTGGATTTACAGGGGAAGGCGTAGCTTTCTTT
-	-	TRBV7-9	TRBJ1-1	CASSLATGMSGRGEAFF	TGTGCCAGCAGCTTAGCCACAGGGATGAGTGGGAGGGGTGAAGCTTTCTTT
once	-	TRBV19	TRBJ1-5	CASSIVEGRANQPQHF	TGTGCCAGTAGTATAGTGGAGGGTAGGGCGAATCAGCCCCAGCATTTT
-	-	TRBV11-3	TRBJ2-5	CASSLDLETQYF	TGTGCCAGCAGCTTAGATCTTGAGACCCAGTACTTC
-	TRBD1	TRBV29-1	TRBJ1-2	CSVADRVGYGYTF	TGCAGCGTCGCAGACAGGGTCGGATATGGCTACACCTTC
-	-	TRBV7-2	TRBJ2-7	CASSSRQSYEQYF	TGTGCCAGCAGCTCGCGACAGTCCTACGAGCAGTACTTC
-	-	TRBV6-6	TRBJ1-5	CASSTLSQPQHF	TGTGCCAGCAGTACTTTGTCTCAGCCCCAGCATTTT
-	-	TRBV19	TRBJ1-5	CASSIEGGNQPQHF	TGTGCCAGTAGTATTGAGGGCGGGAATCAGCCCCAGCATTTT
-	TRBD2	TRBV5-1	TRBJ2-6	CASRLTSGAISSGANVLTF	TGCGCCAGCAGATTGACTAGCGGGGCCATATCCTCTGGGGCCAACGTCCTGACTTTC
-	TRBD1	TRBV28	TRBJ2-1	CASSERGQIYNEQFF	TGTGCCAGCAGTGAGAGGGGACAGATCTACAATGAGCAGTTCTTC
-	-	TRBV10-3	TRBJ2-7	CAISEVSGKHEQYF	TGTGCCATCAGTGAAGTTTCAGGGAAGCACGAGCAGTACTTC
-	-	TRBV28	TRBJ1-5	CASRGANQPQHF	TGTGCCAGCCGGGGGGCCAATCAGCCCCAGCATTTT
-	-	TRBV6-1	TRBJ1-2	CASSGTEAWGYTF	TGTGCCAGCAGTGGGACAGAGGCTTGGGGCTACACCTTC
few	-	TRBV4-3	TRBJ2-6	CASSQRGANVLTF	TGCGCCAGCAGCCAGCGCGGGGCCAACGTCCTGACTTTC
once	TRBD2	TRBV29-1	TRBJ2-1	CSVEKGAGGYFNEQFF	TGCAGCGTTGAAAAAGGTGCGGGGGGCTATTTTAATGAGCAGTTCTTC
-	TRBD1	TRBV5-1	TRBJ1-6	CASSVTGTGAPLHF	TGCGCCAGCAGCGTAACAGGGACAGGGGCACCCCTCCACTTT
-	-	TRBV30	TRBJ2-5	CAWTKQETQYF	TGTGCCTGGACCAAACAAGAGACCCAGTACTTC
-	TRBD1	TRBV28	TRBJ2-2	CASSPIDRVGTGELFF	TGTGCCAGCAGTCCGATAGACAGGGTTGGCACCGGGGAGCTGTTTTTT
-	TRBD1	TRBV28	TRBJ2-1	CASSAGGYEQFF	TGTGCCAGCAGTGCAGGGGGTTATGAGCAGTTCTTC
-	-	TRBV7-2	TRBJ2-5	CASSQAGGRRETQYF	TGTGCCAGCAGCCAAGCCGGGGGGCGCCGAGAGACCCAGTACTTC
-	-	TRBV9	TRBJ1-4	CASSGASRETQGFELGEKLFF	TGTGCCAGCAGCGGAGCATCGCGAGAAACCCAGGGCTTTGAATTGGGTGAAAAACTGTTTTTT